Listed here are 21 T cell receptor beta chains from one sample, sequenced in a study of blood T cell repertoires in COVID-19 (dated by TCRdb to 2020 to 2021). The method was the immunoSEQ multiplex PCR assay. The source is immuneACCESS, and TCRdb retained only in-frame sequences with V and J called. Part of the clones is not carried over; for the studies checked, unresolved V genes explain less than half of this, and the remainder is unexplained. The sample table shows 25,000 to 30,000 clones, and 90% are seen once. The top ten constitute 7% to 10% of the sample. The sequenced sample was peripheral blood. The receptors were gathered from a man in his sixties or seventies with active or convalescent COVID-19.

This clone has just one count. The rearrangement joins TRBV7-2 to TRBJ2-2, with 10 bases identical to TRBD1. Germline trimming cut 3 bases from V and 7 bases from J; bases unmatched to any gene: 8. The CDR3 spans 16 residues. The V gene's germline CDR1 is SGHTA and CDR2 FQGNSA. The CDR3 region has the DNA TGTGCCAGCAGCTTTTTGGGGACAGGGGCAGTCGGGGAGCTGTTTTTT. Translated: CASSFLGTGAVGELFF.

The V and J genes are TRBV28 and TRBJ2-6; perhaps TRBD2 as D (6 bases). Germline-derived CDR1 and CDR2 are MDHEN and SYDVKM. CDR3 length: 17 residues. V was shortened by 4 bases and J by 4 bases, with 17 bases between the two germline ends. The DNA for the CDR3 is TGTGCCAGCAGTTCAGGTGCGGGAACCTACGGGGCCAACGTCCTGACTTTC. This codes for CASSSGAGTYGANVLTF.

The chain has TRBV6-5 and TRBJ2-5, with a weak D call TRBD2 (7 bases). V was shortened by 2 bases and J by 7 bases, with 20 bases between the two germline ends. The CDR3 spans 16 residues. Looked up from germline, CDR1 is MNHEY and CDR2 is SVGAGI. Here the CDR3 reads CASSYHLGAGDGTQYF. DNA of the CDR3: TGTGCCAGCAGTTACCATTTGGGGGCGGGGGATGGGACCCAGTACTTC.

The CDR3 protein is CASSQKGTYGYTF. The CDR3 DNA is TGTGCCAGCAGCCAAAAAGGGACATATGGCTACACCTTC. This chain uses TRBV5-4 with TRBJ1-2, with D maybe TRBD1 (6 bases). This CDR3 region has 13 residues. Germline lookup yields CDR1 SGHNT and CDR2 YYREEE (reference sequence). V lost 4 bases and J lost 5, with 12 bases in between.

The rearrangement uses TRBV6-6 and TRBJ2-7; 11 bases align to TRBD1. This CDR3 has 14 amino acids. Germline V lookup: CDR1 MNHNY, CDR2 SVGAGI (reference sequence). V was pared by 1 base and J by 6 bases, with 2 bases of the junction left unmatched. The CDR3 bases are TGTGCCAGCAGTTACTTAGGGACAGGGGGCGAGCAGTACTTC. It is translated as CASSYLGTGGEQYF.

The chain recombines TRBV7-2 with TRBJ1-1; 7 nucleotides match TRBD1. The CDR3 is made up of 16 amino acids. V trimming: 2 bases; J trimming: 6 bases; junction bases outside the gene matches: 12. CDR1 is SGHTA, CDR2 FQGNSA, per germline. The CDR3 reads CASSLRETGLTAEAFF. DNA for the CDR3: TGTGCCAGCAGCTTACGGGAGACAGGGTTAACAGCTGAAGCTTTCTTT.

CDR3 protein: CASSLGVGGKQETQYF. In DNA, the CDR3 is TGTGCCAGCAGCTTAGGGGTAGGAGGAAAACAAGAGACCCAGTACTTC. The V call is TRBV11-2, the J call TRBJ2-5; D might be TRBD2 (5 bases). The V gene's germline CDR1 is SGHAT and CDR2 FQNNGV. The CDR3 extends over 16 amino acids. V lost 1 base and J 2 bases, leaving 14 bases between the germline ends.

This rearrangement joins TRBV2 to TRBJ1-2; D is undetermined. The V end lost 10 bases, the J end lost 4 bases, and 13 bases lay between the germline ends. This CDR3 is built from 12 residues. CDR1 is SNHLY and CDR2 is FYNNEI in the germline V gene. The CDR3 nucleotides are TGTGCCACCGCCCCCAACAGCTATGGCTACACCTTC. It codes for CATAPNSYGYTF.

CDR3 sequence (DNA): TGTGCCAGCGGCCTAACAGCGGGGGGAGCGGTGTTCTTC. Its protein is CASGLTAGGAVFF. V gene TRBV28 combines with J gene TRBJ2-1; 9 nucleotides match TRBD2. CDR1 MDHEN and CDR2 SYDVKM come from the germline V gene. The junction had 14 bases not matched to a gene; V was cut back by 8 bases and J by 15 bases. The CDR3 runs 13 residues.

V is TRBV6-9 and J is TRBJ1-3; TRBD1 is a possible D gene (6 bases). The germline V and J ends were trimmed by 5 bases and 2 bases, with 10 bases remaining between them. Looked up from germline, CDR1 is MNHGY and CDR2 is SVAAGI. The length of the CDR3 is 14 residues. CDR3 sequence: CASSTGSPGNTIYF. The CDR3 coding sequence is TGTGCCAGCAGTACAGGGTCACCTGGAAACACCATATATTTT.

This chain connects TRBV20-1 to TRBJ2-1; 7 bases are a match to TRBD1. The germline V gene has CDR1 DFQATT and CDR2 SNEGSKA (reference sequence). This CDR3 is built from 14 residues. V lost 3 bases to trimming and J lost 4 bases; unmatched junction nucleotides: 6. The CDR3 coding sequence is TGCAGTGCTAGTCGACAGGGAAGGTACAATGAGCAGTTCTTC. Its translation is CSASRQGRYNEQFF.

V gene TRBV5-1 combines with J gene TRBJ2-3; 8 nucleotides line up with TRBD2. CDR3 length equals 14 residues. Trimming cost V 6 bases and J 3 bases; bases outside gene matches: 6. Germline-derived CDR1 and CDR2 are SGHRS and YFSETQ. CDR3 sequence reads: CASKWREATDTQYF. DNA for the CDR3: TGCGCCAGCAAGTGGCGGGAGGCGACAGATACGCAGTATTTT.

The rearrangement uses TRBV19 and TRBJ2-1; D uncertain. V was cut by 3 bases and J by 4 bases, with 10 bases left in between. Germline CDR1 LNHDA, CDR2 SQIVND (reference sequence). This CDR3 contains 14 residues. This CDR3 reads CASSIGLSYNEQFF. As DNA, the CDR3 is TGTGCCAGTAGTATCGGTTTAAGTTACAATGAGCAGTTCTTC.

The chain is built from TRBV3-1 (or the pseudogene TRBV3-2) and TRBJ1-5; D is perhaps TRBD1 (5 bases). V gave up 0 bases and J gave up 6 bases, with 6 bases separating them. Per germline, CDR1 LGHDT and CDR2 YNNKEL (reference sequence). The CDR3 covers 13 residues. The CDR3 is CASSQEGRQPQHF. In DNA, the CDR3 is TGTGCCAGCAGCCAAGAGGGGCGTCAGCCCCAGCATTTT.

The genes are TRBV5-4 and TRBJ1-2, with TRBD1 as a possible D gene (5 bases). Between the trimmed V and J ends, which lost 4 bases and 8 bases, there was a span of 21 bases. The germline V gene has CDR1 SGHNT and CDR2 YYREEE (reference sequence). The CDR3 length is 15 residues. The CDR3 sequence: CASSPRLGGGYGYTF. The CDR3 DNA follows: TGTGCCAGCAGCCCGCGCCTTGGGGGGGGGTACGGCTACACCTTC.

The chain carries TRBV2 and TRBJ2-7; TRBD1 might be the D (6 bases). Trimming took off 10 bases at V and 3 bases at J, with 22 bases between the two ends. Germline values: CDR1 SNHLY, CDR2 FYNNEI. This CDR3 spans 15 amino acids. The CDR3 region has the DNA TGTGCCACCACAAGCCGAGAGGGGGTTGTCTACGAGCAGTACTTC. Amino acids: CATTSREGVVYEQYF.

This clone showed up just a few times. V gene TRBV4-3 combines with J gene TRBJ1-2; 10 nucleotides agree with TRBD1. Trimming at V came to 4 bases and at J to 8 bases, leaving 7 bases not matched to a gene. The CDR3 is 14 residues long. Germline assignment: CDR1 LGHNA and CDR2 YSLEER. CDR3 protein: CASSRDRGLGGYTF. The CDR3, as DNA: TGCGCCAGCAGCCGCGACAGGGGGCTAGGGGGCTACACCTTC.

V and J are TRBV6-5 and TRBJ2-7, with TRBD1 as a possible D gene (6 bases). This CDR3 is 14 amino acids long. Trimming took off 5 bases at V and 5 bases at J, with 16 bases between the two ends. Germline V lookup: CDR1 MNHEY, CDR2 SVGAGI. The CDR3 loop reads CASSNRAGAHEQYV. The CDR3 nucleotides read TGTGCCAGCAGTAACCGGGCAGGGGCCCACGAGCAGTACGTC.

The chain carries TRBV19 and TRBJ1-4; 8 positions agree with TRBD1. Germline values: CDR1 LNHDA, CDR2 SQIVND (reference sequence). CDR3 length equals 17 residues. The V and J ends lost 4 bases and 8 bases, in that order; junction bases with no gene match: 15. The CDR3 nucleotides read TGTGCCAGTAGTACCACCGTCATGACAGGGGTCCAAGAAAAACTGTTTTTT. Its protein product is CASSTTVMTGVQEKLFF.

CDR3 in DNA: TGTGCCAGCAGCGTAGCGCCGGGAGGGCCGAATGAGCAGTTCTTC. Protein: CASSVAPGGPNEQFF. This sequence joins TRBV9 and TRBJ2-1, with TRBD2 matching 8 bases. Germline CDR1 is SGDLS and CDR2 is YYNGEE. V dropped 0 bases and J dropped 7; count of bases not matched to a gene: 6. The CDR3 is 15 residues long. Using reference TRBV9 and TRBJ2-1 for the parts outside the CDR3, the full variable domain is DSGVTQTPKHLITATGQRVTLRCSPRSGDLSVYWYQQSLDQGLQFLIQYYNGEERAKGNILERFSAQQFPDLHSELNLSSLELGDSALYFCASSVAPGGPNEQFFGPGTRLTVL.

The CDR3 here is CASSLGTSGGVETQYF. The CDR3, as DNA: TGTGCCAGCAGCTTGGGGACTAGCGGGGGGGTGGAGACCCAGTACTTC. The chain employs TRBV7-2 and TRBJ2-5; 16 bases agree with TRBD2. This CDR3 comprises 16 residues. From germline, CDR1 is SGHTA and CDR2 FQGNSA. After removal of 3 bases from V and 5 bases from J, the junction contained 3 bases not matched to a gene.